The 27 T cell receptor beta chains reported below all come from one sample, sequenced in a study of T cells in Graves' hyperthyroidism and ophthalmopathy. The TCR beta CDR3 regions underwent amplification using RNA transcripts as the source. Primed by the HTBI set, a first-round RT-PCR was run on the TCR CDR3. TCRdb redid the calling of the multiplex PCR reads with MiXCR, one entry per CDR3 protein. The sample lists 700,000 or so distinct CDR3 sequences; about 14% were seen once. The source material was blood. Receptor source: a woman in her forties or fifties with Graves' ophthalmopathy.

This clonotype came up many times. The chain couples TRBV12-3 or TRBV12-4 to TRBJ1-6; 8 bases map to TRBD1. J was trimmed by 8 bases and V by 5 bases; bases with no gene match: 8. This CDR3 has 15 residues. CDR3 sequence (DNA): TGTGCCAGCAGTCGATCAGGGGGCTGGTATTCACCCCTCCACTTT. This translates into CASSRSGGWYSPLHF.

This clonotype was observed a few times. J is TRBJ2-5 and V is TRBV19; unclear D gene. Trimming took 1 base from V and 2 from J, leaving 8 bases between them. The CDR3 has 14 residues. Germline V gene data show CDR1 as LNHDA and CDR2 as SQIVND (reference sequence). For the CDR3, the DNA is TGTGCCAGTAGTATAGTTGGAGTTCAAGAGACCCAGTACTTC. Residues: CASSIVGVQETQYF.

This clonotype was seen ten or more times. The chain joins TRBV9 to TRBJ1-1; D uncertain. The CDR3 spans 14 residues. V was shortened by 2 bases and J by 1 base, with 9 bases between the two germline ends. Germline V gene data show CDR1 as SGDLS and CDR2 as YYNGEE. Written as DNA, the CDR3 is TGTGCCAGCAGCGTCCAGGACTGGAACACTGAAGCTTTCTTT. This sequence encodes CASSVQDWNTEAFF. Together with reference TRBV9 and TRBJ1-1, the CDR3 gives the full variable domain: DSGVTQTPKHLITATGQRVTLRCSPRSGDLSVYWYQQSLDQGLQFLIQYYNGEERAKGNILERFSAQQFPDLHSELNLSSLELGDSALYFCASSVQDWNTEAFFGQGTRLTVV.

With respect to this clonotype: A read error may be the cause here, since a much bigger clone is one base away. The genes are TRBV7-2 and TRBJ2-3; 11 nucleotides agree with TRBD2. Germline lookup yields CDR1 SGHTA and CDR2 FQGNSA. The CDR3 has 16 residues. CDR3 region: CAGSPIAGGPLDTQYF. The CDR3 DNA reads TGTGCCGGCAGCCCCATAGCGGGAGGGCCTCTAGATACGCAGTATTTT.

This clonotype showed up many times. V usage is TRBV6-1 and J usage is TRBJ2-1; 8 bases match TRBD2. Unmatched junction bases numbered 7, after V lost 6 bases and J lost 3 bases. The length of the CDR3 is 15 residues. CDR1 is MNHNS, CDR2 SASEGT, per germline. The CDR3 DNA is TGTGCCAGCAGGGTGAGCGGGAGCATCTACAATGAGCAGTTCTTC. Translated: CASRVSGSIYNEQFF.

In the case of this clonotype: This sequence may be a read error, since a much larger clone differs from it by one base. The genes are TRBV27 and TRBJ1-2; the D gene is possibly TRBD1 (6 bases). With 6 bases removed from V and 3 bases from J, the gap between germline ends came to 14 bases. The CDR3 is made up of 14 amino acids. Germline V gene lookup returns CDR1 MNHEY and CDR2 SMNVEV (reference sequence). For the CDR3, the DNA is TGTGCCAGCAGGGGGGGGCGTCTGGACTATGGCTACACCTTC. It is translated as CASRGGRLDYGYTF.

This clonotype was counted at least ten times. The CDR3 spells CASSLAEWSQGYEQYF. DNA of the CDR3: TGTGCCAGCAGCTTAGCGGAATGGTCCCAAGGCTACGAGCAGTACTTC. The V gene is TRBV7-9, the J gene TRBJ2-7; D ambiguous. Looked up from germline, CDR1 is SEHNR and CDR2 is FQNEAQ (reference sequence). The CDR3 runs to 16 residues. Trimming removed 0 bases from V and 3 bases from J, with 15 bases in between.

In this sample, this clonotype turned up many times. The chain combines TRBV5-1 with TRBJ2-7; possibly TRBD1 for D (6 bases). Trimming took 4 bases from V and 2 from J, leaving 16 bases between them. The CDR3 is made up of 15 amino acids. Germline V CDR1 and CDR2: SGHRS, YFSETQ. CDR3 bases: TGCGCCAGCAGCACAACCGGGACAACGGCCTACGAGCAGTACTTC. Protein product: CASSTTGTTAYEQYF.

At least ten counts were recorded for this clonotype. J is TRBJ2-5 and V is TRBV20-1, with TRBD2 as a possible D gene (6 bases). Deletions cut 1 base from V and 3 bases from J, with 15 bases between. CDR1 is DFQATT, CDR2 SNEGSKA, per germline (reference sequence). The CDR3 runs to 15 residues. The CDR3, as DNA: TGCAGTGCTAGAGGGTTAGGGACTGCGAAAGAGACCCAGTACTTC. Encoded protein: CSARGLGTAKETQYF.

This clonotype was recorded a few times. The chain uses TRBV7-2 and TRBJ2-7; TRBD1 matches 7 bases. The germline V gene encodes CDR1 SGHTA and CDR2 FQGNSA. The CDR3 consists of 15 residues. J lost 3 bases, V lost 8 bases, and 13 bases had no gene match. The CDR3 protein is CASSPPGQYNYEQYF. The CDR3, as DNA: TGTGCCAGCTCTCCCCCGGGACAGTATAACTACGAGCAGTACTTC.

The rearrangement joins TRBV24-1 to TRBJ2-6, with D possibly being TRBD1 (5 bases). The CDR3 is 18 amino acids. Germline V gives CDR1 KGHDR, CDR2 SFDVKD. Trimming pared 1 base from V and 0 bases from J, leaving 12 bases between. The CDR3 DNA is TGTGCCACCAGTGATTTCCCCGGACAACGCTCTGGGGCCAACGTCCTGACTTTC. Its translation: CATSDFPGQRSGANVLTF.

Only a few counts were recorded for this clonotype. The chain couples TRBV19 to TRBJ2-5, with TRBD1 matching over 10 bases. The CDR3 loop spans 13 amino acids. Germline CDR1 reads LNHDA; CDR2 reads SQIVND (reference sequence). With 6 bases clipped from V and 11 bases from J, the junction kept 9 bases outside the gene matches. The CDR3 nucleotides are TGTGCCAGTAGACCGGGACAGGGGCGTAAACAGTACTTC. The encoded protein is CASRPGQGRKQYF.

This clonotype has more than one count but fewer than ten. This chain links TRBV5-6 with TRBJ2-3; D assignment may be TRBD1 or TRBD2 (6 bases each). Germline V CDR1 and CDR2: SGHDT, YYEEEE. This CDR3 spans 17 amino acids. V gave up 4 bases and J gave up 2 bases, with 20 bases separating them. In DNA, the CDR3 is TGTGCCAGCAGCCTCCAAGGGGGGATCCCCCCCACAGATACGCAGTATTTT. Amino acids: CASSLQGGIPPTDTQYF.

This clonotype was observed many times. The CDR3 DNA follows: TGTGCCAGCTGGTCCGAAAGAGGCGAGCAGTACTTC. The encoded protein is CASWSERGEQYF. V usage is TRBV6-2 or TRBV6-3 and J usage is TRBJ2-7; D gene unclear. From germline, CDR1 is MNHEY and CDR2 SVGEGT. The V gene lost 8 bases and the J gene lost 6 bases, with 14 bases spanning the gap. This CDR3 contains 12 residues.

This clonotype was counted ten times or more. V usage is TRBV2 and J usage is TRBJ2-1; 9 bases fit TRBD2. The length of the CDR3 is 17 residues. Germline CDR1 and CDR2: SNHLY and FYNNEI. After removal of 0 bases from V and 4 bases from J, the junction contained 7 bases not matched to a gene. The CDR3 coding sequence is TGTGCCAGCAGTGAAGCAACACCGGGACTAGCATACAATGAGCAGTTCTTC. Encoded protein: CASSEATPGLAYNEQFF.

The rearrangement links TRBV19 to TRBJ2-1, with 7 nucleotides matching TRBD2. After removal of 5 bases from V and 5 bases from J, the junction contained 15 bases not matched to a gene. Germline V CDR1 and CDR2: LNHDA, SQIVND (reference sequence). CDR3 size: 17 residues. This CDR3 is CASSGFRASGGNNEQFF. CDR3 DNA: TGTGCCAGTAGTGGGTTTAGGGCTAGCGGAGGAAACAATGAGCAGTTCTTC.

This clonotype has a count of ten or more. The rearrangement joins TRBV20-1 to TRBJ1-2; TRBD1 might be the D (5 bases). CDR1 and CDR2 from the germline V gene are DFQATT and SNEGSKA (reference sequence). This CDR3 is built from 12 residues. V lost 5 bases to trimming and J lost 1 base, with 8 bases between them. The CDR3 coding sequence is TGCAGTGCTCTCAGGGTTAACTATGGCTACACCTTC. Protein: CSALRVNYGYTF.

CDR3 DNA sequence: TGCAGTGTAGGGCAGCTTACAGATACGCAGTATTTT. This encodes CSVGQLTDTQYF. The J gene is TRBJ2-3, the V gene TRBV20-1; no clear D. V dropped 7 bases and J dropped 3 bases, with 11 bases sitting between them. There are 12 residues in the CDR3. CDR1 and CDR2 from the germline V gene are DFQATT and SNEGSKA (reference sequence).

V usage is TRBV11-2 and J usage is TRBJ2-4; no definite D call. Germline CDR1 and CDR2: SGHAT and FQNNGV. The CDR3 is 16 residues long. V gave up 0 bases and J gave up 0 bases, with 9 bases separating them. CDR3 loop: CASSLEWAVAKNIQYF. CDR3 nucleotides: TGTGCCAGCAGCTTAGAATGGGCAGTAGCCAAAAACATTCAGTACTTC. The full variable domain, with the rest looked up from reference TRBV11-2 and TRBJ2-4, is EAGVAQSPRYKIIEKRQSVAFWCNPISGHATLYWYQQILGQGPKLLIQFQNNGVVDDSQLPKDRFSAERLKGVDSTLKIQPAKLEDSAVYLCASSLEWAVAKNIQYFGAGTRLSVL.

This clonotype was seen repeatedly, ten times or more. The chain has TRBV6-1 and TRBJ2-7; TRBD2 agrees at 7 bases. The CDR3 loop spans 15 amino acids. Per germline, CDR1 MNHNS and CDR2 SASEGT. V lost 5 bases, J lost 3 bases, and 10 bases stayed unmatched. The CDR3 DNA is TGTGCCAGCAGTACTGAGCGGGGATCCTACTACGAGCAGTACTTC. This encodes CASSTERGSYYEQYF.

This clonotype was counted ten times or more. The CDR3 DNA is TGCAGTGCCCGCGGCCGCGGAACTAATGAAAAACTGTTTTTT. The encoded protein is CSARGRGTNEKLFF. The chain couples TRBV20-1 to TRBJ1-4; D ambiguous. Trimming took off 6 bases at V and 1 base at J, with 12 bases between the two ends. Germline CDR1 is DFQATT and CDR2 is SNEGSKA (reference sequence). The CDR3 contains 14 residues.

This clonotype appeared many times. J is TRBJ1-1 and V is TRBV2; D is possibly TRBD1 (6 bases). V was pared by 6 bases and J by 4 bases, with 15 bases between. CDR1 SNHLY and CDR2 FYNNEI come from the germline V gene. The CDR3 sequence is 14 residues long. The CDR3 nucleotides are TGTGCCAGCAGCTCGGGGGGGCCGGTCACTGAAGCTTTCTTT. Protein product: CASSSGGPVTEAFF.

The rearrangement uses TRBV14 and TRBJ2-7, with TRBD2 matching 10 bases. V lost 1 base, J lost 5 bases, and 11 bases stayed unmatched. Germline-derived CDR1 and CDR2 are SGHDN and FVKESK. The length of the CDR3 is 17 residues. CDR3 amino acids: CASSQASGSHWLDEQYF. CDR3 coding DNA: TGTGCCAGCAGCCAAGCTAGCGGGAGTCATTGGTTGGACGAGCAGTACTTC. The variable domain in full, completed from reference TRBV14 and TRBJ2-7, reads EAGVTQFPSHSVIEKGQTVTLRCDPISGHDNLYWYRRVMGKEIKFLLHFVKESKQDESGMPNNRFLAERTGGTYSTLKVQPAELEDSGVYFCASSQASGSHWLDEQYFGPGTRLTVT.

The CDR3 region is CASSQDVGQGHQPQHF. DNA of the CDR3: TGCGCCAGCAGCCAAGATGTGGGACAGGGGCATCAGCCCCAGCATTTT. This chain joins TRBV4-3 and TRBJ1-5; 10 nucleotides align to TRBD1. Trimming took 0 bases from V and 5 from J; bases not matched to a gene: 4. This CDR3 region has 16 residues. Germline V gene lookup returns CDR1 LGHNA and CDR2 YSLEER.

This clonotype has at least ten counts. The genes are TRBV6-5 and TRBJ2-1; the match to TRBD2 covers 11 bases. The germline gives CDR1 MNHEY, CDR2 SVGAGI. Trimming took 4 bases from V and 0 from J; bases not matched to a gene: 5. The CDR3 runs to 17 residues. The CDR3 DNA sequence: TGTGCCAGCAGTTGGATTAGCGGGAGGGCCTCCTACAATGAGCAGTTCTTC. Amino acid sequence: CASSWISGRASYNEQFF.

The CDR3 loop is CASSQDELAGDPSYEQYF. In DNA form, the CDR3 reads TGTGCCAGCAGCCAAGATGAACTAGCGGGAGACCCCTCCTACGAGCAGTACTTC. V is TRBV4-2 and J is TRBJ2-7, with 11 bases identical to TRBD2. The CDR3 loop spans 18 amino acids. V shed 0 bases, J shed 0 bases, and the junction held 7 bases outside the gene matches. The germline V gene encodes CDR1 LGHNA and CDR2 YNFKEQ.

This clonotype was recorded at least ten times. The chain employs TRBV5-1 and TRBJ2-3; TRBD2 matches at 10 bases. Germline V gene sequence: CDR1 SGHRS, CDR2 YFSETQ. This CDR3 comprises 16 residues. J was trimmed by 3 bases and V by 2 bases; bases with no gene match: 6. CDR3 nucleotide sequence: TGCGCCAGCAGCTTCGGGGGGACTAGCGCGACAGATACGCAGTATTTT. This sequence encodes CASSFGGTSATDTQYF.